This TCR beta chain was recorded in a study of cytomegalovirus exposure and HLA in healthy donors. General study points: Because they were indistinguishable, some V segments, including TRBV6-2 and TRBV6-3, were excluded.

Donors in the study were healthy people who gave bone marrow. The study ran its PCR with 60 Vbeta and 13 Jbeta primers. Libraries were prepared by immunoSEQ multiplex PCR; TCRdb keeps only in-frame clonotypes and omits some of them. This sample has 45,000 or so clones, with around 73% found just once. A note on this clone: No antigen is known for it.

Germline assignment: CDR1 LNHDA and CDR2 SQIVND (reference sequence). The CDR3 runs to 15 residues. V lost 2 bases and J 5 bases, leaving 13 bases between the germline ends. The clonotype comes from a woman aged 25 to 39 in good health and CMV-seronegative. V and J are TRBV19 and TRBJ2-1; D remains unclear. Sequences were obtained from PBMCs. CDR3 loop: CASSIRALINNEQFF. DNA for the CDR3: TGTGCCAGTAGTATAAGAGCATTAATCAACAATGAGCAGTTCTTC.